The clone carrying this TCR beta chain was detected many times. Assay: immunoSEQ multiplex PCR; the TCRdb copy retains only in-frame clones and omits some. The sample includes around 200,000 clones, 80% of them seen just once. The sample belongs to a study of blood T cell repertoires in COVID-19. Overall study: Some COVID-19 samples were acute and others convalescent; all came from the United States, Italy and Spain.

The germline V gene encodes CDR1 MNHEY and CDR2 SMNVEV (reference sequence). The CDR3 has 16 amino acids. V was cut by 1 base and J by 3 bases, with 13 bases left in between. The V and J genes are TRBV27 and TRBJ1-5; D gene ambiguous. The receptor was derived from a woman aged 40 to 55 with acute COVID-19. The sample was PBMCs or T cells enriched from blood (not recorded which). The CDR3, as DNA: TGTGCCAGCAGTTTATACGGGCCGGGGTACAATCAGCCCCAGCATTTT. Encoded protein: CASSLYGPGYNQPQHF.